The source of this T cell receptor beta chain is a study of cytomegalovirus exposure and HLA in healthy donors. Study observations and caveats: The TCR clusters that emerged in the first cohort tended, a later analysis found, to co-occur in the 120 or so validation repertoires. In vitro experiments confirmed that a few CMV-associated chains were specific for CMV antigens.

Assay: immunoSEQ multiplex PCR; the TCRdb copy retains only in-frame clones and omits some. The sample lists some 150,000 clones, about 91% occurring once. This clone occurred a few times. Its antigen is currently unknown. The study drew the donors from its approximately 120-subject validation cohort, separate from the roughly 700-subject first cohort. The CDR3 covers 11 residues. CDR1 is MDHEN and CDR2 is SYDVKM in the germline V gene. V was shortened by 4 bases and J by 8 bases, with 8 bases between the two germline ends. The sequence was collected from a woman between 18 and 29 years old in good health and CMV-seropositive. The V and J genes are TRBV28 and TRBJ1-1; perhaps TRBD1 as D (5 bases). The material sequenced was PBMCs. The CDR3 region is CASSWYREAFF. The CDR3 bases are TGTGCCAGCAGTTGGTACAGGGAAGCTTTCTTT.